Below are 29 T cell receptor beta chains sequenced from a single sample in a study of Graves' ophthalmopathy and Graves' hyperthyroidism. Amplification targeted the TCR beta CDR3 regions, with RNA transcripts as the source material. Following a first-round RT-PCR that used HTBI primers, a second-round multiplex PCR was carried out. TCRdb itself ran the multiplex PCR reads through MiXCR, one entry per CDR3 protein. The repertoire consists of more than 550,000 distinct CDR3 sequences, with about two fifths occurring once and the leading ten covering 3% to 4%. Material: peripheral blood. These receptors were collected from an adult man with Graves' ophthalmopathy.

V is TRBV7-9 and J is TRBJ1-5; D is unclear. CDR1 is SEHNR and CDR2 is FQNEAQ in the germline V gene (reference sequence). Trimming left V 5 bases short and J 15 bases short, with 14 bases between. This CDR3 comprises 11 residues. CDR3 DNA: TGTGCCAGCAGCCGCGGACCGACCCGGCATTTT. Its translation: CASSRGPTRHF. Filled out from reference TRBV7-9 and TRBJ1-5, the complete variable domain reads DTGVSQNPRHKITKRGQNVTFRCDPISEHNRLYWYRQTLGQGPEFLTYFQNEAQLEKSRLLSDRFSAERPKGSFSTLEIQRTEQGDSAMYLCASSRGPTRHFGDGTRLSIL.

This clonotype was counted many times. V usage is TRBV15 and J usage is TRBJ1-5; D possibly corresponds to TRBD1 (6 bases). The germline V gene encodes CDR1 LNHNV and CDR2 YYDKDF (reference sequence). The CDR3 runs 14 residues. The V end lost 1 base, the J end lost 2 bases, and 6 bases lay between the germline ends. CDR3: CATSRGQGNQPQHF. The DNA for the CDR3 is TGTGCCACCAGCAGAGGACAGGGCAATCAGCCCCAGCATTTT. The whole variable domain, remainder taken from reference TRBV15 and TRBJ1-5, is DAMVIQNPRYQVTQFGKPVTLSCSQTLNHNVMYWYQQKSSQAPKLLFHYYDKDFNNEADTPDNFQSRRPNTSFCFLDIRSPGLGDTAMYLCATSRGQGNQPQHFGDGTRLSIL.

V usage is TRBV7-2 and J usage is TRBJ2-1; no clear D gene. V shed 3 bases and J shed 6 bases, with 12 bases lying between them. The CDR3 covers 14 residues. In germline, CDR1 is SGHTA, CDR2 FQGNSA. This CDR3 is CASSFRADFNEQFF. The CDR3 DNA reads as TGTGCCAGCAGCTTCCGGGCCGACTTCAATGAGCAGTTCTTC.

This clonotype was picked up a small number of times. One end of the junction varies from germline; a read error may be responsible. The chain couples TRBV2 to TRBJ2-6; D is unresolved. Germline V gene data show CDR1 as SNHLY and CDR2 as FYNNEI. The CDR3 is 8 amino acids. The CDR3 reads CASSEMTF. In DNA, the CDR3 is TGTGCCAGCAGTGAGATGACATTC.

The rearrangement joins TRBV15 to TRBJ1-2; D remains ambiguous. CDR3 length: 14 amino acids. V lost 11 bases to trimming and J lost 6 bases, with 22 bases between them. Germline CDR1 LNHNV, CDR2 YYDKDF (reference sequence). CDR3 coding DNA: TGTGCCTTTTTCGACGGGGTCTACACTCATGGCTACACCTTC. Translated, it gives CAFFDGVYTHGYTF.

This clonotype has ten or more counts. CDR3 sequence: CAISETGLSYGYTF. DNA for the CDR3: TGTGCCATCAGTGAAACAGGGTTGTCCTATGGCTACACCTTC. The chain recombines TRBV10-3 with TRBJ1-2; TRBD1 is a possible D gene (6 bases). CDR3 length: 14 residues. V lost 3 bases and J 4 bases, leaving 12 bases between the germline ends. Germline-derived CDR1 and CDR2 are ENHRY and SYGVKD.

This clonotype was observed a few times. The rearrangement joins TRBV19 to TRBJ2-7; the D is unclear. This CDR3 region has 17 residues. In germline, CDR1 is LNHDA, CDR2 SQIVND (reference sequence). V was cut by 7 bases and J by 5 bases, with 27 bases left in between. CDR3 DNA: TGTGCCAGTACCCCGGGTGCGCAGTCCATCACATTCGACGAGCAGTACTTC. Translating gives CASTPGAQSITFDEQYF.

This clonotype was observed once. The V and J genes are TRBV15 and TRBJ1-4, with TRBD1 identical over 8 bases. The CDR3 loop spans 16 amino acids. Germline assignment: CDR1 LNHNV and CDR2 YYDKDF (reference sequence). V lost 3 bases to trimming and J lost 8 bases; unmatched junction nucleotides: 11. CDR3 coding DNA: TGTGCCACCAGCAGCCAGGACAGGGCTAGGAGGGAAAAACTGTTTTTT. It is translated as CATSSQDRARREKLFF.

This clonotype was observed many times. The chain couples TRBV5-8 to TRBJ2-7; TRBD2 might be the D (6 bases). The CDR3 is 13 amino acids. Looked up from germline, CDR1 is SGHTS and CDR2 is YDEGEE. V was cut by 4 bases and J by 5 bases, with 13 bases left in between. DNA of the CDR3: TGTGCCAGCAGCGCGGGACTCCCCGACGAGCAGTACTTC. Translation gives CASSAGLPDEQYF.

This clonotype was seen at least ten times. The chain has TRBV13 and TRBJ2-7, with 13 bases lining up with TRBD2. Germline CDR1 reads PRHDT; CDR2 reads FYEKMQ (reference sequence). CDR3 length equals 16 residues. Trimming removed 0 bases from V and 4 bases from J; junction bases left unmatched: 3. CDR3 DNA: TGTGCCAGCAGCTTAGGCCGGACTAGCGGGAGTTACGAGCAGTACTTC. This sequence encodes CASSLGRTSGSYEQYF.

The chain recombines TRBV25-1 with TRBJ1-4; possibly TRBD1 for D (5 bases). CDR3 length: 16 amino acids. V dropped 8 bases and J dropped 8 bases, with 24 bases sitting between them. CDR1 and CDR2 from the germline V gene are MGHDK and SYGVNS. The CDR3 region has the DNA TGTGCCAGCGTTGAAGATCCCAGGGAAATTCGCGAAAAACTGTTTTTT. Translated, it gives CASVEDPREIREKLFF.

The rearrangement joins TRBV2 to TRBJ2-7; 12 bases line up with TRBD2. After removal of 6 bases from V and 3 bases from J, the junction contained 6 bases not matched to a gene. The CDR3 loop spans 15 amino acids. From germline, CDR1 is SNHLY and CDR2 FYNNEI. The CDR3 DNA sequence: TGTGCCAGCAGCCACAGGACTAGCGGGAACTACGAGCAGTACTTC. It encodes CASSHRTSGNYEQYF.

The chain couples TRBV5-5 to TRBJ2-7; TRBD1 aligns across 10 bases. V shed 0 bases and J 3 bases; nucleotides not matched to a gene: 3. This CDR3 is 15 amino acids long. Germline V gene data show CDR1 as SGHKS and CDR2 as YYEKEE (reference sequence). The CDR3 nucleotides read TGTGCCAGCAGCTTGGCGGGACAGGGGTTCTACGAGCAGTACTTC. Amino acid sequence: CASSLAGQGFYEQYF.

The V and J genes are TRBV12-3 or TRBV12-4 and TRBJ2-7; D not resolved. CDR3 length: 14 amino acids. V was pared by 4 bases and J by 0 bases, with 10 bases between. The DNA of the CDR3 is TGTGCCAGCAGTTCCCCCGCGGTCTCCTACGAGCAGTACTTC. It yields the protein CASSSPAVSYEQYF.

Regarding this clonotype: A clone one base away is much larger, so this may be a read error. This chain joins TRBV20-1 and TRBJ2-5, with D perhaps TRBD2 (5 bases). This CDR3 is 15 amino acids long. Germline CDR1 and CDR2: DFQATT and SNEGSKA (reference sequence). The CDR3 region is CSAREGSVRREAQYF. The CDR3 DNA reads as TGCAGTGCTAGAGAGGGTAGCGTGAGGAGAGAGGCCCAGTACTTC.

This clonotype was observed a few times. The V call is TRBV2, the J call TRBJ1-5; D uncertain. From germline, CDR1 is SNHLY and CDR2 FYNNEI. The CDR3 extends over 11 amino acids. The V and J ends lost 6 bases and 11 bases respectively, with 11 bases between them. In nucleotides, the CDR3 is TGTGCCAGCAGACGCCAAGAGACCCAGCATTTT. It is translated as CASRRQETQHF.

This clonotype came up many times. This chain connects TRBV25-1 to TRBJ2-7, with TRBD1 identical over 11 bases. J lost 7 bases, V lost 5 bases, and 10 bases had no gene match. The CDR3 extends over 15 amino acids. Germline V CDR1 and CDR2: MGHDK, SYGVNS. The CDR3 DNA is TGTGCCAGCAGTACACCGGGACAGGGGGTAAGGGAGCAGTACTTC. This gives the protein CASSTPGQGVREQYF.

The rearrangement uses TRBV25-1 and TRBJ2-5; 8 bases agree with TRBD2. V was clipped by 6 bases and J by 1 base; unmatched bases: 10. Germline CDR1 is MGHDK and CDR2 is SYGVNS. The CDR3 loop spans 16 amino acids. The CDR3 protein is CASSVEAGGPQETQYF. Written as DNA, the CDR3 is TGTGCCAGCAGCGTTGAGGCGGGGGGCCCCCAAGAGACCCAGTACTTC.

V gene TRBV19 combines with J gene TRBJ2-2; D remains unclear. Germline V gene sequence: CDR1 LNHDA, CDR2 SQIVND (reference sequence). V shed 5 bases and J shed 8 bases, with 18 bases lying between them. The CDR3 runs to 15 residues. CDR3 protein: CASSASITQTGELFF. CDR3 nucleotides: TGTGCCAGTAGTGCCAGCATCACTCAGACGGGGGAGCTGTTTTTT.

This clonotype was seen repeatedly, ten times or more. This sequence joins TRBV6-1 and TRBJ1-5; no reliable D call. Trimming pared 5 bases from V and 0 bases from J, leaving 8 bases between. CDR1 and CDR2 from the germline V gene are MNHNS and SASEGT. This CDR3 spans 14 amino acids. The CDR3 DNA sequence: TGTGCCAGCAGTCCCTTCGGTAGCAATCAGCCCCAGCATTTT. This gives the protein CASSPFGSNQPQHF.

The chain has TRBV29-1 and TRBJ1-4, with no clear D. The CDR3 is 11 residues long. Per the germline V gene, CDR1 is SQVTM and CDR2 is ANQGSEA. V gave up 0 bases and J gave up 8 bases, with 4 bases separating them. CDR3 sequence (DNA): TGCAGCGTTGAAGACAGGGAAAAACTGTTTTTT. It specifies CSVEDREKLFF.

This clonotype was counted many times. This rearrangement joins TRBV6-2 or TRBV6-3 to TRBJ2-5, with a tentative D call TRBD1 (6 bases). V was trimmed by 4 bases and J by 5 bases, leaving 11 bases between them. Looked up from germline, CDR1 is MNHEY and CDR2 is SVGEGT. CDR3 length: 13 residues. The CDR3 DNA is TGTGCCAGCAGTTCAAGGGGGTATGAGACCCAGTACTTC. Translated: CASSSRGYETQYF.

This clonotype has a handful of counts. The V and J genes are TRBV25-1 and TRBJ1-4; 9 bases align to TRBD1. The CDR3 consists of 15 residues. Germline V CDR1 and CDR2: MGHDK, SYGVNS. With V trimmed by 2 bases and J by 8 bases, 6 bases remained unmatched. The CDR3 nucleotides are TGTGCCAGCAGTGAAATGGGACAGGGAAGGGAAAAACTGTTTTTT. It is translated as CASSEMGQGREKLFF.

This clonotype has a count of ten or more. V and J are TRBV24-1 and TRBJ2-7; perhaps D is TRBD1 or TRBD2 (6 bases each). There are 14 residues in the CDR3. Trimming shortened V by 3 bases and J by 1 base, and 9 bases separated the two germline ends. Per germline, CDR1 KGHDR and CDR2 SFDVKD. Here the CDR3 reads CATSDAGQSYEQYF. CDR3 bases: TGTGCCACCAGTGATGCGGGACAATCCTACGAGCAGTACTTC.

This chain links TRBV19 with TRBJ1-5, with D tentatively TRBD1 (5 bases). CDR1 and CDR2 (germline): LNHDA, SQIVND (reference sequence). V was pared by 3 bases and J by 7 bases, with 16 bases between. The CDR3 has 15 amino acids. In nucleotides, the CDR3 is TGTGCCAGTAGTATCTCACACACAGGACTCCAGCCCCAGCATTTT. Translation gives CASSISHTGLQPQHF.

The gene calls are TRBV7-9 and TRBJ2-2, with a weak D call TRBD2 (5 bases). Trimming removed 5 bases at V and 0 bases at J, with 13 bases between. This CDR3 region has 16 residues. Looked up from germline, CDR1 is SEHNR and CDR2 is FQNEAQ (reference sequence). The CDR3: CASSQKPGSNTGELFF. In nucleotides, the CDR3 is TGTGCCAGCAGCCAAAAACCGGGATCGAACACCGGGGAGCTGTTTTTT.

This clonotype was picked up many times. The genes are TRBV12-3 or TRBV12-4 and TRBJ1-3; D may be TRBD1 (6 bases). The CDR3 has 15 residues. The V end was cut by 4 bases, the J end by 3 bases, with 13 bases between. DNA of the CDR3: TGTGCCAGCAGTTCCGGACAGCCCATTGGAAACACCATATATTTT. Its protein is CASSSGQPIGNTIYF.

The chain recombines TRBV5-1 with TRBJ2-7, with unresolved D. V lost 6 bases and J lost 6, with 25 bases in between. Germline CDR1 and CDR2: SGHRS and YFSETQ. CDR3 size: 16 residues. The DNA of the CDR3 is TGCGCCAGCAACCCCACCGGGTGGCAGAGGACCACCGAGCAGTACTTC. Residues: CASNPTGWQRTTEQYF.

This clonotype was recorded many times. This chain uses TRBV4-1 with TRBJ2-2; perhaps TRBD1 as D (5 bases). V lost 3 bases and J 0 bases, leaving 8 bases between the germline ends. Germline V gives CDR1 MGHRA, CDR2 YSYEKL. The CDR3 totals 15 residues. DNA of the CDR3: TGCGCCAGCAGCCAGGGGCAGGCGAACACCGGGGAGCTGTTTTTT. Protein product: CASSQGQANTGELFF.